The 30 T cell receptor beta chains below all came from one sample that was sequenced in a study of cytomegalovirus exposure and HLA in healthy donors. The primer mix had 60 Vbeta and 13 Jbeta primers. Profiled with immunoSEQ multiplex PCR; TCRdb holds only in-frame clones, not every one. The table has 150,000 to 200,000 clones, around 83% seen once. What was sequenced was PBMCs. Source of these receptors: a man between 40 and 49 years old in good health and CMV-seropositive.

V is TRBV11-2 and J is TRBJ2-7; the match to TRBD1 covers 8 bases. Germline V lookup: CDR1 SGHAT, CDR2 FQNNGV. The CDR3 is 15 residues long. V shed 5 bases and J 3 bases; nucleotides not matched to a gene: 9. CDR3 DNA sequence: TGTGCCAGCAGCACCCAAACAGGGGGGAACTACGAGCAGTACTTC. Translating it yields CASSTQTGGNYEQYF.

This clone was found once. The chain is built from TRBV6-5 and TRBJ2-7, with 12 bases matching TRBD1. The germline CDR1 and CDR2 sequences are MNHEY and SVGAGI. V lost 6 bases to trimming and J lost 4 bases; unmatched junction nucleotides: 7. The CDR3 totals 15 residues. The CDR3 loop is CASRPGTGGVYEQYF. The CDR3 nucleotides read TGTGCCAGCAGGCCAGGGACAGGGGGCGTTTACGAGCAGTACTTC.

This clone has just a few counts. This chain joins TRBV19 and TRBJ1-1, with D uncertain. Trimming cost V 5 bases and J 1 base, with 14 bases left between them. CDR3 length: 15 residues. CDR1 and CDR2 (germline): LNHDA, SQIVND (reference sequence). CDR3 protein: CASSAWSSSNTEAFF. CDR3 sequence (DNA): TGTGCCAGTAGTGCGTGGAGCTCCTCGAACACTGAAGCTTTCTTT.

To note about this clone: Its ends do not fully match the called genes, so a read error is possible. Other DNA sequences in the same sample also yield this CDR3. The chain links TRBV28 to TRBJ1-1; a weak D match, TRBD1 (6 bases). This CDR3 is built from 14 residues. Germline V gene data show CDR1 as MDHEN and CDR2 as SYDVKM. The CDR3 DNA reads as TGCGCCAGCAGTTTAGGGGGGGGGAACACTGAAGCTTTCTTT. It is translated as CASSLGGGNTEAFF.

About this clone itself: This specimen includes other DNA sequences encoding the same CDR3. V is TRBV27 and J is TRBJ1-5; possibly TRBD1 for D (6 bases). Trimming removed 6 bases at V and 0 bases at J, with 12 bases between. The CDR3 has 15 residues. Per the germline V gene, CDR1 is MNHEY and CDR2 is SMNVEV (reference sequence). CDR3 sequence (DNA): TGTGCCAGCAGGGCAGGGGCTTATAGCAATCAGCCCCAGCATTTT. Encoded protein: CASRAGAYSNQPQHF.

This chain connects TRBV5-1 to TRBJ1-1, with D uncertain. The CDR3 loop spans 14 amino acids. Trimming removed 3 bases at V and 6 bases at J, with 15 bases between. Germline V CDR1 and CDR2: SGHRS, YFSETQ. CDR3 in DNA: TGCGCCAGCAGCTGGGGAGGAAGCGACGCTGAAGCTTTCTTT. Its translation is CASSWGGSDAEAFF.

The chain carries TRBV19 and TRBJ1-5, with 10 bases identical to TRBD1. The CDR3 length is 16 residues. The germline gives CDR1 LNHDA, CDR2 SQIVND (reference sequence). J lost 6 bases, V lost 5 bases, and 10 bases had no gene match. This CDR3 reads CASSVGRDRGPQPQHF. The CDR3 nucleotides are TGTGCCAGTAGTGTAGGCCGGGACAGGGGTCCTCAGCCCCAGCATTTT.

This clone has only one observation. The chain carries TRBV4-2 and TRBJ2-3; TRBD2 aligns across 14 bases. V was clipped by 3 bases and J by 4 bases; unmatched bases: 9. There are 18 residues in the CDR3. Germline V gene lookup returns CDR1 LGHNA and CDR2 YNFKEQ. CDR3 DNA: TGTGCCAGCAGCCAGGGACTAGCGGGAGTAGGGAGCGCAGATACGCAGTATTTT. It translates to CASSQGLAGVGSADTQYF.

This clone has a handful of counts. The V call is TRBV9, the J call TRBJ2-5, with D possibly matching TRBD1 (5 bases). V gave up 0 bases and J gave up 1 base, with 10 bases separating them. Germline CDR1 and CDR2: SGDLS and YYNGEE. The CDR3 sequence is 15 residues long. The CDR3 nucleotides read TGTGCCAGCAGCGTAGGGCAGGGTATCCAAGAGACCCAGTACTTC. Translated: CASSVGQGIQETQYF.

J is TRBJ2-1 and V is TRBV5-4, with D hard to call. The CDR3 length is 15 residues. Germline assignment: CDR1 SGHNT and CDR2 YYREEE (reference sequence). Trimming removed 4 bases from V and 0 bases from J, with 11 bases in between. CDR3 coding DNA: TGTGCCAGCAGCGGTGACTTAAGCTCCTACAATGAGCAGTTCTTC. Translated: CASSGDLSSYNEQFF.

This chain links TRBV5-1 with TRBJ1-4; D might be TRBD1 (5 bases). CDR3 length: 15 residues. V was trimmed by 4 bases and J by 8 bases, leaving 18 bases between them. Germline CDR1 reads SGHRS; CDR2 reads YFSETQ. In DNA form, the CDR3 reads TGCGCCAGCAGCCCGGATGGGGCCCCAGGGGAAAAACTGTTTTTT. Protein sequence: CASSPDGAPGEKLFF.

The chain joins TRBV12-5 to TRBJ2-5; D uncertain. Germline lookup yields CDR1 LGHNT and CDR2 FRNRAP. CDR3 length equals 13 residues. V lost 0 bases, J lost 4 bases, and 6 bases lay in between. The CDR3: CASGLVSGETQYF. The CDR3 nucleotides read TGTGCTAGTGGTTTGGTTAGTGGAGAGACCCAGTACTTC. The variable domain in full, with the rest retrieved from reference TRBV12-5 and TRBJ2-5, is DARVTQTPRHKVTEMGQEVTMRCQPILGHNTVFWYRQTMMQGLELLAYFRNRAPLDDSGMPKDRFSAEMPDATLATLKIQPSEPRDSAVYFCASGLVSGETQYFGPGTRLLVL.

The chain uses TRBV4-1 and TRBJ2-3; 8 bases are shared with TRBD1. Germline V lookup: CDR1 MGHRA, CDR2 YSYEKL. V was clipped by 1 base and J by 5 bases; unmatched bases: 2. The CDR3 covers 14 residues. Here the CDR3 DNA reads TGCGCCAGCAGCCAAGGACAGGGGCGAGATACGCAGTATTTT. Protein sequence: CASSQGQGRDTQYF.

A remark on this clone: One end of the junction fails to match germline, which may point to a read error. The rearrangement joins TRBV7-2 to TRBJ2-1, with TRBD2 identical over 7 bases. The germline CDR1 and CDR2 sequences are SGHTA and FQGNSA. The CDR3 runs to 15 residues. The CDR3 here is CASSLSLASFNEQFF. In DNA form, the CDR3 reads TGTGCCAGCAGCTTATCACTAGCGTCCTTCAATGAGCAGTTCTTC.

J is TRBJ2-7 and V is TRBV6-1, with 8 bases aligning to TRBD1. Germline CDR1 is MNHNS and CDR2 is SASEGT. J was trimmed by 4 bases and V by 8 bases; bases with no gene match: 10. The CDR3 spans 14 residues. CDR3 DNA: TGTGCCAGCTTGATCCGGGACAGGACTTACGAGCAGTACTTC. This translates into CASLIRDRTYEQYF.

There are a few counts of this clone. The V and J genes are TRBV5-4 and TRBJ1-1; weak D call: TRBD1 (5 bases). CDR1 and CDR2 (germline): SGHNT, YYREEE (reference sequence). Trimming pared 4 bases from V and 0 bases from J, leaving 10 bases between. This CDR3 is 14 amino acids long. CDR3 residues: CASSPGLMNTEAFF. The CDR3 bases are TGTGCCAGCAGCCCGGGACTTATGAACACTGAAGCTTTCTTT.

The chain has TRBV5-1 and TRBJ2-1, with 10 bases that match TRBD1. The V and J ends lost 5 bases and 5 bases, in that order; junction bases with no gene match: 4. Germline V gene sequence: CDR1 SGHRS, CDR2 YFSETQ. This CDR3 region has 14 residues. The CDR3 region is CASSPGTGDNEQFF. Here the CDR3 DNA reads TGCGCCAGCAGTCCCGGGACAGGGGACAATGAGCAGTTCTTC.

This clone has a handful of counts. The chain employs TRBV6-1 and TRBJ2-7; 10 nucleotides align to TRBD2. V dropped 1 base and J dropped 1; count of bases not matched to a gene: 4. The CDR3 loop spans 16 amino acids. The V gene's germline CDR1 is MNHNS and CDR2 SASEGT. CDR3: CASSEGLAGDSYEQYF. The CDR3 DNA is TGTGCCAGCAGTGAAGGGCTAGCGGGAGATTCCTACGAGCAGTACTTC.

This sequence joins TRBV7-9 and TRBJ1-2; unclear D gene. Deletions cut 1 base from V and 4 bases from J, with 7 bases between. The CDR3 has 13 amino acids. Germline-derived CDR1 and CDR2 are SEHNR and FQNEAQ (reference sequence). CDR3 sequence: CASSLGTVYGYTF. The CDR3 nucleotides read TGTGCCAGCAGCTTAGGAACGGTCTATGGCTACACCTTC. Complete variable domain (other parts from reference TRBV7-9 and TRBJ1-2): DTGVSQNPRHKITKRGQNVTFRCDPISEHNRLYWYRQTLGQGPEFLTYFQNEAQLEKSRLLSDRFSAERPKGSFSTLEIQRTEQGDSAMYLCASSLGTVYGYTFGSGTRLTVV.

The chain joins TRBV6-9 to TRBJ2-7, with no clear D. In germline, CDR1 is MNHGY, CDR2 SVAAGI. This CDR3 comprises 11 residues. V shed 10 bases and J shed 5 bases, with 12 bases lying between them. The CDR3 DNA reads as TGTGCCATATCCACTACCCACGAGCAGTACTTC. Protein: CAISTTHEQYF.

This clone was seen only a few times. The V call is TRBV10-3, the J call TRBJ2-1; TRBD2 agrees at 7 bases. Trimming cost V 4 bases and J 8 bases; bases outside gene matches: 11. CDR3 size: 15 residues. The germline V gene has CDR1 ENHRY and CDR2 SYGVKD. CDR3 DNA sequence: TGTGCCATCAGTGCTACGGGAGGCAGGGTTGATGAGCAGTTCTTC. Translating gives CAISATGGRVDEQFF.

This rearrangement joins TRBV19 to TRBJ1-5; TRBD1 matches 7 bases. V trimming: 4 bases; J trimming: 2 bases; junction bases outside the gene matches: 5. Germline V gene data show CDR1 as LNHDA and CDR2 as SQIVND (reference sequence). CDR3 length: 15 residues. The CDR3 loop reads CASSTQGGGNQPQHF. DNA for the CDR3: TGTGCCAGTAGTACCCAGGGGGGAGGCAATCAGCCCCAGCATTTT.

This clone has only a few counts. V gene TRBV6-5 combines with J gene TRBJ1-5; D possibly corresponds to TRBD1 (5 bases). Trimming stripped 6 bases from V and 5 bases from J, with 14 bases between. Germline lookup yields CDR1 MNHEY and CDR2 SVGAGI. The CDR3 runs 14 residues. As DNA, the CDR3 is TGTGCCAGCAGGGCTTGGGGGGGAGATCAGCCCCAGCATTTT. Translating it yields CASRAWGGDQPQHF.

The chain joins TRBV9 to TRBJ2-2; D is unclear. There are 11 residues in the CDR3. Germline CDR1 SGDLS, CDR2 YYNGEE. V dropped 5 bases and J dropped 4 bases, with 3 bases sitting between them. CDR3 residues: CASRATGELFF. The CDR3 DNA is TGTGCCAGCAGGGCCACCGGGGAGCTGTTTTTT.

This chain uses TRBV10-3 with TRBJ2-7; the match to TRBD1 covers 9 bases. Germline V gene lookup returns CDR1 ENHRY and CDR2 SYGVKD. Trimming at V came to 6 bases and at J to 2 bases, leaving 5 bases not matched to a gene. The CDR3 is 14 residues long. CDR3 protein: CAISPTGGTYEQYF. CDR3 bases: TGTGCCATCAGCCCGACAGGGGGAACCTACGAGCAGTACTTC.

The J gene is TRBJ2-1, the V gene TRBV29-1, with 10 positions matching TRBD2. Trimming removed 7 bases from V and 5 bases from J; junction bases left unmatched: 5. Germline loops: CDR1 SQVTM, CDR2 ANQGSEA. The CDR3 is 13 amino acids. The CDR3, as DNA: TGCAGCGCGGGACTAGCGCTGAACAATGAGCAGTTCTTC. It is translated as CSAGLALNNEQFF.

This sequence joins TRBV9 and TRBJ1-4; D unclear. Per the germline V gene, CDR1 is SGDLS and CDR2 is YYNGEE. Trimming left V 1 base short and J 8 bases short, with 9 bases between. The CDR3 sequence is 13 residues long. CDR3 residues: CASSVNPREKLFF. In DNA form, the CDR3 reads TGTGCCAGCAGCGTAAATCCGCGCGAAAAACTGTTTTTT.

V and J are TRBV7-9 and TRBJ2-5; the match to TRBD2 covers 12 bases. J gave up 7 bases and V 4 bases, and 4 bases lay outside the gene matches. There are 14 residues in the CDR3. Germline CDR1 reads SEHNR; CDR2 reads FQNEAQ (reference sequence). CDR3 nucleotide sequence: TGTGCCAGCAGCTGGGGACTAGCGGGTTGGACCCAGTACTTC. It encodes CASSWGLAGWTQYF. Full variable domain (remainder filled in from reference TRBV7-9 and TRBJ2-5): DTGVSQNPRHKITKRGQNVTFRCDPISEHNRLYWYRQTLGQGPEFLTYFQNEAQLEKSRLLSDRFSAERPKGSFSTLEIQRTEQGDSAMYLCASSWGLAGWTQYFGPGTRLLVL.

V usage is TRBV6-5 and J usage is TRBJ2-7, with 7 nucleotides matching TRBD1. CDR3 length: 14 residues. CDR1 MNHEY and CDR2 SVGAGI come from the germline V gene. J lost 5 bases, V lost 5 bases, and 9 bases had no gene match. CDR3: CASSLEGAPNEQYF. The CDR3 DNA follows: TGTGCCAGCAGTCTAGAGGGGGCGCCGAACGAGCAGTACTTC.

The chain employs TRBV5-1 and TRBJ2-6; D is uncertain. The germline CDR1 and CDR2 sequences are SGHRS and YFSETQ. The CDR3 runs to 15 residues. The V gene lost 2 bases and the J gene lost 0 bases, with 6 bases spanning the gap. The CDR3 coding sequence is TGCGCCAGCAGCTTTTCCAACTCTGGGGCCAACGTCCTGACTTTC. Translated: CASSFSNSGANVLTF.